This TCR beta chain was identified during a study of CD8 T cells in ankylosing spondylitis. CDR3 length: 14 amino acids. The V end was cut by 2 bases, the J end by 3 bases, with 7 bases between. Germline lookup yields CDR1 KGHDR and CDR2 SFDVKD. This clonotype was observed a few times. TCRdb used MiXCR to reprocess the 5' RACE reads, holding one entry per CDR3 protein. This sample has some 150,000 distinct CDR3 sequences, with around 43% found just once. The chain carries TRBV24-1 and TRBJ2-1; D not resolved. Sequenced input: synovial fluid, either unsorted or a sorted T cell fraction (not recorded which). The sequence was obtained from a male donor with ankylosing spondylitis. For the CDR3, the DNA is TGTGCCACCAGTGATTGGTTCAGCTACAATGAGCAGTTCTTC. Amino acids: CATSDWFSYNEQFF.